One T cell receptor beta chain is described in this entry. Its antigen is as yet unknown. This sample is drawn from a study of response to subunit inactivated influenza vaccine. Study outcomes and limitations: Authors suggested each seasonal flu vaccination may recruit only limited numbers of new T cells.

MiXCR, applied by TCRdb to the RT-PCR reads, yields one record per CDR3 protein. Here the sample spans about 190,000 distinct CDR3 sequences, approximately 15% being singletons. The germline CDR1 and CDR2 sequences are SGHAT and FQNNGV. The CDR3 loop spans 14 amino acids. Losses at the gene ends were 5 bases for V and 5 bases for J; bases not matched to a gene: 6. This TCR was recovered from a man aged 50 to 59 who received an inactivated influenza vaccine. The chain uses TRBV11-2 and TRBJ2-5; TRBD1 matches at 9 bases. The sample was CD8+ T cells sorted from PBMCs, taken more than 4 days after vaccination. The CDR3 spells CASSPYRGHETQYF. CDR3 DNA: TGTGCCAGCAGCCCGTACAGGGGGCACGAGACCCAGTACTTC.